The clone carrying this T cell receptor (beta chain) was seen ten or more times. Its antigen remains unknown. CDR3 size: 14 residues. V lost 0 bases, J lost 3 bases, and 10 bases lay in between. The germline CDR1 and CDR2 sequences are SGHDT and YYEEEE. This sample stems from a study of neurological immune-mediated disorders. Study-level findings and limits: Across subjects, expanded clones had no CDR3 amino acid sequences in common, pointing to private repertoires in all groups.

5'RACE employing 10-nucleotide random UMIs yielded the cDNA. Over 170 million TCR-beta sequences, together covering 15-18 subjects, were produced by every individual sequencing run that was carried out. TCRdb fed the 5' RACE reads into MiXCR, producing one record per CDR3 protein. The data hold tens of thousands of distinct CDR3 sequences, with 10% observed a single time. Time point in this sample: longitudinal time-point 1 (baseline). Unsorted libraries came from 2 million PBMCs stored at -80 °C. The clonotype comes from a woman in her 40s in good health. The sample comprised PBMCs. The chain employs TRBV5-6 and TRBJ2-7, with a possible D match to TRBD1 (5 bases). CDR3 coding DNA: TGTGCCAGCAGCTTGGTCCCAGGGCACTACGAGCAGTACTTC. Residues: CASSLVPGHYEQYF.